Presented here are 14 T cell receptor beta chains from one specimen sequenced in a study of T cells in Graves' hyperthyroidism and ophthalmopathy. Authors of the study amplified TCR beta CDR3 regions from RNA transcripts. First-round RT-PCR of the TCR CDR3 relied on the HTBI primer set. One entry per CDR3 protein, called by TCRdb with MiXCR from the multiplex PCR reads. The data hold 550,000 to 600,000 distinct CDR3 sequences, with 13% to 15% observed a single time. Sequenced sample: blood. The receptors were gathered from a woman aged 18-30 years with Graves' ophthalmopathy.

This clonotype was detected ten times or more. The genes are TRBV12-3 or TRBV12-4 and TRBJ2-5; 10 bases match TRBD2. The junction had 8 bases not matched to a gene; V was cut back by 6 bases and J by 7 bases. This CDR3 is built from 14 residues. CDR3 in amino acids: CASSQLAGPGTQYF. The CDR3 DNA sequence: TGTGCCAGCAGCCAACTAGCGGGGCCGGGGACCCAGTACTTC.

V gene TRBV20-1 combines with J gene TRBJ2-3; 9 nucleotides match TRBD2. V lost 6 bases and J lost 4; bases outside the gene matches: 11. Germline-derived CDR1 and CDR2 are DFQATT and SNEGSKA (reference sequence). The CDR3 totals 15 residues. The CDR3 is CSARAGGPRADTQYF. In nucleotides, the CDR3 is TGCAGTGCCCGAGCGGGAGGCCCTCGCGCAGATACGCAGTATTTT.

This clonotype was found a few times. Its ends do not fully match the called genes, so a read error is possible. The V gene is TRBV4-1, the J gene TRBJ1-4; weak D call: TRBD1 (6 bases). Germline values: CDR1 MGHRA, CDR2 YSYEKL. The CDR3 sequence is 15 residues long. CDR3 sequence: CASSGTGWANKKLFF. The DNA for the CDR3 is TGCGCCAGCAGCGGTACAGGGTGGGCTAATAAAAAACTGTTTTTT.

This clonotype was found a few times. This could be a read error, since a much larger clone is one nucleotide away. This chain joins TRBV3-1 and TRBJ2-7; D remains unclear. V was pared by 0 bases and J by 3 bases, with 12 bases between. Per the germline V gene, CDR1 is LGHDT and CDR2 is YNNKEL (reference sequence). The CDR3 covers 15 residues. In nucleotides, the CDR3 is TGTGCCAGCAGCCAAGATCACAGCCAGCTCTACGAGCAGTACTTC. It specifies CASSQDHSQLYEQYF.

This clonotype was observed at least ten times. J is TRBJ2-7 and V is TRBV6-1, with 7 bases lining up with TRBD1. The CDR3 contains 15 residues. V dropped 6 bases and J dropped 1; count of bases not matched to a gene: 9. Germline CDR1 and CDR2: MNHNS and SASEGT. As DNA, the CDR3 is TGTGCCAGCAGCTTCGACAGGGATCCTTCCTACGAGCAGTACTTC. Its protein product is CASSFDRDPSYEQYF.

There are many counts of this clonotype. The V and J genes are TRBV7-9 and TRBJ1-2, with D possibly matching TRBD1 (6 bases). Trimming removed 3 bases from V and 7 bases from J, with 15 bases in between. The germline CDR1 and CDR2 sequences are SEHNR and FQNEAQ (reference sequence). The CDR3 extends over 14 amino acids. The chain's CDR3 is CASSLTGTLGGYTF. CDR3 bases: TGTGCCAGCAGCTTGACTGGGACACTCGGTGGCTACACCTTC.

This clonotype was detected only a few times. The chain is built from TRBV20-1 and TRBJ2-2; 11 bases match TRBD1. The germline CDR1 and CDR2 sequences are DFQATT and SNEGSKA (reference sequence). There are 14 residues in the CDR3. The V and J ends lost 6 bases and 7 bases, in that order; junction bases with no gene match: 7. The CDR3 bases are TGCAGTGCCCCAGGACAGGGGGCGATCGGGGAGCTGTTTTTT. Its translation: CSAPGQGAIGELFF.

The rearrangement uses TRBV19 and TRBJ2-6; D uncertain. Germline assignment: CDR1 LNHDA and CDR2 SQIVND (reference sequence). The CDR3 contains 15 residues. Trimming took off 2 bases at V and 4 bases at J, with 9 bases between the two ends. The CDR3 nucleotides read TGTGCCAGTAGTATAATGGGGTCGGGGGCCAACGTCCTGACTTTC. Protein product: CASSIMGSGANVLTF.

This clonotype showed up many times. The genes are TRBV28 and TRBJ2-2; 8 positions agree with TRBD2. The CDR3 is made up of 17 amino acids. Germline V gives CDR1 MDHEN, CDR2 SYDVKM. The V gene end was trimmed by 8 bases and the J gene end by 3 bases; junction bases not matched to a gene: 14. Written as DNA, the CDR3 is TGTGCCAGCGGAGGGAGGGTAACTAGCGGAGACACCGGGGAGCTGTTTTTT. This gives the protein CASGGRVTSGDTGELFF.

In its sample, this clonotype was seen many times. The CDR3 here is CASSPSRDRLTDTQYF. In DNA form, the CDR3 reads TGTGCCAGCAGCCCTAGCCGGGACCGTCTCACAGATACGCAGTATTTT. The V gene is TRBV7-9, the J gene TRBJ2-3, with D tentatively TRBD1 or TRBD2 (5 bases each). Germline assignment: CDR1 SEHNR and CDR2 FQNEAQ (reference sequence). With 5 bases removed from V and 2 bases from J, the gap between germline ends came to 17 bases. This CDR3 is 16 amino acids long.

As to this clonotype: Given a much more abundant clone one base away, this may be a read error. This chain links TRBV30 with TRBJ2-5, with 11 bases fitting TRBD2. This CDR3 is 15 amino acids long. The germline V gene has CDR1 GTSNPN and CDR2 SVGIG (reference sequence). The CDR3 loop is CTWSRPGLAGETQYF. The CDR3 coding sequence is TGTACCTGGAGTAGGCCTGGACTAGCGGGAGAGACCCAGTACTTC.

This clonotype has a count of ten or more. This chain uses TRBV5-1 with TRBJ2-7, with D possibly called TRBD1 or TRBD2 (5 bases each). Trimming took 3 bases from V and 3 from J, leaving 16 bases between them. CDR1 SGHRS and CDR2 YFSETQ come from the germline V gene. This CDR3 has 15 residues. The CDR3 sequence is CASSSGTDPLYEQYF. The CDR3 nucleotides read TGCGCCAGCAGCTCAGGGACCGATCCGCTCTACGAGCAGTACTTC. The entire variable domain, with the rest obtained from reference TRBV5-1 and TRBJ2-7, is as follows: KAGVTQTPRYLIKTRGQQVTLSCSPISGHRSVSWYQQTPGQGLQFLFEYFSETQRNKGNFPGRFSGRQFSNSRSEMNVSTLELGDSALYLCASSSGTDPLYEQYFGPGTRLTVT.

In nucleotides, the CDR3 is TGTGCCAGCAGCCCCCCCCCCCGACTAGCGGGGGCCTACGAGCAGTACTTC. Protein product: CASSPPPRLAGAYEQYF. V and J are TRBV9 and TRBJ2-7; 12 bases map to TRBD2. This CDR3 has 17 amino acids. Germline CDR1 is SGDLS and CDR2 is YYNGEE. With V trimmed by 4 bases and J by 2 bases, 10 bases remained unmatched.

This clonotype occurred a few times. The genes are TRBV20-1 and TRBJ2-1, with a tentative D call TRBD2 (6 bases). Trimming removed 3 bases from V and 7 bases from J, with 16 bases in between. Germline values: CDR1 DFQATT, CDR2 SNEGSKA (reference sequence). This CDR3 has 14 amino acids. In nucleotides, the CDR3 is TGCAGTGCTAGTAGGGCTAGCGCAGGAAATGAGCAGTTCTTC. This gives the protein CSASRASAGNEQFF.